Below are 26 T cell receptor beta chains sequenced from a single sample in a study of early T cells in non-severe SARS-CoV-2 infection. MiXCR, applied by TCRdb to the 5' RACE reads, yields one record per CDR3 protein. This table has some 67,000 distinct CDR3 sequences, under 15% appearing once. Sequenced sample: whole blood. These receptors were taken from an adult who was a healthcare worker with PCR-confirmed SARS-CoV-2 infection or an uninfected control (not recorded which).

In DNA, the CDR3 is TGTGCCAGCAGTGAAGCCGGTCCAGAGACCCAGTACTTC. Translating gives CASSEAGPETQYF. The gene calls are TRBV2 and TRBJ2-5; D is unclear. V lost 0 bases and J lost 4, with 6 bases in between. Germline V gives CDR1 SNHLY, CDR2 FYNNEI. CDR3 length: 13 residues.

The CDR3 sequence: CSARDQTSGNPGVPDTQYF. CDR3 sequence (DNA): TGCAGTGCTAGAGATCAGACTAGCGGAAACCCCGGAGTGCCAGATACGCAGTATTTT. This chain links TRBV20-1 with TRBJ2-3; 9 bases align to TRBD2. There are 19 residues in the CDR3. V was clipped by 0 bases and J by 4 bases; unmatched bases: 17. Germline V gene lookup returns CDR1 DFQATT and CDR2 SNEGSKA (reference sequence).

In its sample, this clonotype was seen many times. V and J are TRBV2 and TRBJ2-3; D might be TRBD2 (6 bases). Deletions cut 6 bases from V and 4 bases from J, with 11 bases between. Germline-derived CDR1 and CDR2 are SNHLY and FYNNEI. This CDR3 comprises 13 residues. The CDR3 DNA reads TGTGCCAGCAGGGGCGGGACCGCAGATACGCAGTATTTT. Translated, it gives CASRGGTADTQYF.

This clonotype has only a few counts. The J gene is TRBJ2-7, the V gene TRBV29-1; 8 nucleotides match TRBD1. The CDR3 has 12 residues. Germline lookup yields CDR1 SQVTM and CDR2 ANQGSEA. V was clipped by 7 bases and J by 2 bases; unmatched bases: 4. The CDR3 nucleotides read TGCAGCGGATCACAGGGGGCCTACGAGCAGTACTTC. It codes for CSGSQGAYEQYF.

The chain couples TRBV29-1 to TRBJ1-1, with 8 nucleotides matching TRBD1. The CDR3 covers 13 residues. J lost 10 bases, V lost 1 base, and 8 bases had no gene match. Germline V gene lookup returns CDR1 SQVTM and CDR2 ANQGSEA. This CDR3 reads CSVEVGQGVGAFF. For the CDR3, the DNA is TGCAGCGTTGAAGTCGGACAGGGAGTCGGAGCTTTCTTT.

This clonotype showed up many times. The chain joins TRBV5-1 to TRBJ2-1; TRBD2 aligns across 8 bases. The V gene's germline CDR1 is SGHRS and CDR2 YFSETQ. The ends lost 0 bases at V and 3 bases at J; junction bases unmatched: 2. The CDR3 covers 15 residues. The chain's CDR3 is CASSLDAGGYNEQFF. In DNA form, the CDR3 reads TGCGCCAGCAGCTTGGATGCGGGGGGCTACAATGAGCAGTTCTTC.

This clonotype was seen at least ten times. Here the CDR3 reads CASSSRTPGDSPLHF. The CDR3 DNA is TGTGCCAGCAGCAGTCGGACGCCTGGGGATTCACCCCTCCACTTT. This rearrangement joins TRBV7-9 to TRBJ1-6; no clear D gene. This CDR3 contains 15 residues. The germline CDR1 and CDR2 sequences are SEHNR and FQNEAQ (reference sequence). V lost 5 bases and J lost 8, with 16 bases in between.

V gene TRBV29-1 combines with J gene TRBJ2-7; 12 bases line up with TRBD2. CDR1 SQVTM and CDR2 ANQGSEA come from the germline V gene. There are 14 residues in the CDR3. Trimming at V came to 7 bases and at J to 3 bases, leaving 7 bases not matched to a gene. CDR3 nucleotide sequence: TGCAGCGCACTGGGACTAGCGGGCTACTACGAGCAGTACTTC. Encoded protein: CSALGLAGYYEQYF.

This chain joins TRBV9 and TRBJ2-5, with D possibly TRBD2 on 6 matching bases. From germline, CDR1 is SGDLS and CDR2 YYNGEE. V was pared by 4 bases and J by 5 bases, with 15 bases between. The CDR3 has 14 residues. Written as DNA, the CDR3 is TGTGCCAGCAGCTTAGACCCGGCGGGGGAGACCCAGTACTTC. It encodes CASSLDPAGETQYF.

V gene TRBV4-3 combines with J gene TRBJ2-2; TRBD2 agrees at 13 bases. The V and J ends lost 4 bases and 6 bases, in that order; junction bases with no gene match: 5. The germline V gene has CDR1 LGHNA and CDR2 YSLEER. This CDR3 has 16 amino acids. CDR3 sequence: CASSPGLAGIAGELFF. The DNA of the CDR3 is TGCGCCAGCAGCCCGGGACTAGCGGGAATCGCCGGGGAGCTGTTTTTT.

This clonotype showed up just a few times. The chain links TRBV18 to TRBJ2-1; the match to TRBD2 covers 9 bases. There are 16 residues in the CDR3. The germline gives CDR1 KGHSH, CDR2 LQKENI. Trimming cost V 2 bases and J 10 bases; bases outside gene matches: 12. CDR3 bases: TGTGCCAGCTCACCAGGGCTAGCGGGAAGAGTAGGGGAGCAGTTCTTC. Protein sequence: CASSPGLAGRVGEQFF.

The CDR3 sequence: CASLSGLYNEQFF. Written as DNA, the CDR3 is TGTGCCAGCTTATCAGGGCTTTACAATGAGCAGTTCTTC. The chain uses TRBV12-3 or TRBV12-4 and TRBJ2-1; weak D call: TRBD1 (5 bases). This CDR3 contains 13 residues. Trimming left V 8 bases short and J 4 bases short, with 12 bases between.

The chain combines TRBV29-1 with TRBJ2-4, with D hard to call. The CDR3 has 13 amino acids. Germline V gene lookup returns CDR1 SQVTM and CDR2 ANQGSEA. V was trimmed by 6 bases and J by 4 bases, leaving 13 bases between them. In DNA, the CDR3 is TGCAGCGTCCCCCGACGGTTAAAAAACATTCAGTACTTC. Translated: CSVPRRLKNIQYF.

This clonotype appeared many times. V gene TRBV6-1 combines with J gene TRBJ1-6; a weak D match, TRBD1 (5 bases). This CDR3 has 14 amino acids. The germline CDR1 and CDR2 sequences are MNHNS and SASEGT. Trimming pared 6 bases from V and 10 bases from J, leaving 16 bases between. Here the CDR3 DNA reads TGTGCCAGCAGGGATGGCAGGGAGGCCTCACCCCTCCACTTT. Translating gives CASRDGREASPLHF.

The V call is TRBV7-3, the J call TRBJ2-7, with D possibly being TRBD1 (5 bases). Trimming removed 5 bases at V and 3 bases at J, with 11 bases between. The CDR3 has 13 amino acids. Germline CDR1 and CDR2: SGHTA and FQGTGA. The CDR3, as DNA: TGTGCCAGCAGCCTAGGACACCTCTACGAGCAGTACTTC. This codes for CASSLGHLYEQYF. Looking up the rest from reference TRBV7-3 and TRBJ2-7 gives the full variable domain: GAGVSQTPSNKVTEKGKYVELRCDPISGHTALYWYRQSLGQGPEFLIYFQGTGAADDSGLPNDRFFAVRPEGSVSTLKIQRTERGDSAVYLCASSLGHLYEQYFGPGTRLTVT.

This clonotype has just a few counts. The CDR3 here is CASSTGRGRGNQPQHF. DNA for the CDR3: TGTGCCAGCAGCACAGGCAGGGGGCGAGGCAATCAGCCCCAGCATTTT. The V call is TRBV12-1, the J call TRBJ1-5; whether TRBD1, the table's D call, matches the DNA was not checked. TRBV12-1 is annotated as a pseudogene. The CDR3 is 16 residues long.

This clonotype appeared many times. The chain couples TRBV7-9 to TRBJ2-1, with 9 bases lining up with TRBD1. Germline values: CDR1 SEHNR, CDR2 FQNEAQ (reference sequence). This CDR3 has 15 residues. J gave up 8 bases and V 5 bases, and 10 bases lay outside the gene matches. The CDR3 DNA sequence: TGTGCCAGCAGCCCTCTCGGGACAGGGCTCTATGAGCAGTTCTTC. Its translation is CASSPLGTGLYEQFF.

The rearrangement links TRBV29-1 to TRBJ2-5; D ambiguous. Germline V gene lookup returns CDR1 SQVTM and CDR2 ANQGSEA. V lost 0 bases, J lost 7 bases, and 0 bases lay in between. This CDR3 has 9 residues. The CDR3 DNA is TGCAGCGTTGAAGAGACCCAGTACTTC. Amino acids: CSVEETQYF.

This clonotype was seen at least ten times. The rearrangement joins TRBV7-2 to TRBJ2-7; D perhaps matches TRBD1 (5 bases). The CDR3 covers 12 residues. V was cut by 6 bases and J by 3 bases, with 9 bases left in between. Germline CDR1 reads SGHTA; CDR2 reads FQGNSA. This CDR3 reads CASRRGGYEQYF. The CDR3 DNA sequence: TGTGCCAGCAGAAGGGGCGGCTACGAGCAGTACTTC.

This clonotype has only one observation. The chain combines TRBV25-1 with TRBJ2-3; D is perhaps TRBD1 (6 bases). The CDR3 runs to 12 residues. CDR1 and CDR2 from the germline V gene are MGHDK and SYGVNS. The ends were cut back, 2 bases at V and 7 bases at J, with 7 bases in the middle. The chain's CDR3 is CASSETGYTQYF. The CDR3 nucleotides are TGTGCCAGCAGTGAAACAGGGTATACGCAGTATTTT.

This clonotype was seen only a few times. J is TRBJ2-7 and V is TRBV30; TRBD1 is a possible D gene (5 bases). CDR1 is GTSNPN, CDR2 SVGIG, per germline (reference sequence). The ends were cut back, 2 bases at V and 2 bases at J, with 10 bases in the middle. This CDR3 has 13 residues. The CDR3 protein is CAWSSRAAYEQYF. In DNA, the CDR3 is TGTGCCTGGAGTTCCAGGGCCGCCTACGAGCAGTACTTC.

CDR3 amino acids: CASSQEWRGPGQPQHF. The CDR3 DNA sequence: TGTGCCAGCAGCCAAGAGTGGCGGGGGCCGGGTCAGCCCCAGCATTTT. V is TRBV4-2 and J is TRBJ1-5; D perhaps matches TRBD1 (6 bases). This CDR3 is 16 amino acids long. The germline V gene encodes CDR1 LGHNA and CDR2 YNFKEQ. The germline V and J ends were trimmed by 0 bases and 6 bases, with 15 bases remaining between them.

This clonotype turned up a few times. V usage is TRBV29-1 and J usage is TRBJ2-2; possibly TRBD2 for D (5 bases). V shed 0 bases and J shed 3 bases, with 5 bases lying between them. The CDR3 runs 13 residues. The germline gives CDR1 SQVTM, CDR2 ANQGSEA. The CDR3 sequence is CSVEDGDTGELFF. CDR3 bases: TGCAGCGTTGAAGACGGGGACACCGGGGAGCTGTTTTTT.

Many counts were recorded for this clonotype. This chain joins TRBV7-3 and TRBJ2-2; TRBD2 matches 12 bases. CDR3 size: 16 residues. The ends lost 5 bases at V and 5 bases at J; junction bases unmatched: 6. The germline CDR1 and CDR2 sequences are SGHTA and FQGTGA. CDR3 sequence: CASSPTSGSGTGELFF. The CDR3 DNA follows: TGTGCCAGCAGCCCGACTAGCGGGAGCGGTACCGGGGAGCTGTTTTTT.

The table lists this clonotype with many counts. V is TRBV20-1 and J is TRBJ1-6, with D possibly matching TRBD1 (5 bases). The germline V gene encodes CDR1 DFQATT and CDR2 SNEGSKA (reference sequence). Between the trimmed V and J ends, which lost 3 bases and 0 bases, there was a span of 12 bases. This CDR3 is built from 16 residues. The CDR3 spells CSARRGTVSYNSPLHF. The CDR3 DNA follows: TGCAGTGCTAGGAGAGGGACGGTCTCCTATAATTCACCCCTCCACTTT.

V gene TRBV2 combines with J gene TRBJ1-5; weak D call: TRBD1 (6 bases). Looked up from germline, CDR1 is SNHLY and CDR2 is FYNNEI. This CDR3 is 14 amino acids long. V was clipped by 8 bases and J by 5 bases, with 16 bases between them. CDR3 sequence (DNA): TGTGCCAGCGCAGAGGGGGGGTTGGATCAGCCCCAGCATTTT. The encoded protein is CASAEGGLDQPQHF.